One sample yielded the 18 T cell receptor beta chains listed below, sequenced in a study of monozygotic twins with inflammatory bowel disease. TCRdb re-called the 5' RACE reads and gives one entry per CDR3 protein, without DNA. Listed are over 150,000 distinct CDR3 sequences; around 2.4% falls within the top ten. Sequencing was done on a sample of blood. These receptor sequences come from a human donor with ulcerative colitis or Crohn's disease, or a healthy co-twin of an affected twin (not recorded which).

The chain couples TRBV20-1 to TRBJ2-5; TCRdb proposes TRBD2, but this gene call is untestable without DNA. There are 15 residues in the CDR3. Per the germline V gene, CDR1 is DFQATT and CDR2 is SNEGSKA (reference sequence). The chain's CDR3 is CSARPWGLEKETQYF.

The chain is built from TRBV29-1 and TRBJ2-5; absent DNA, TCRdb's TRBD2 call cannot be checked. The germline V gene encodes CDR1 SQVTM and CDR2 ANQGSEA. The CDR3 contains 13 residues. CDR3: CSVLAGGQETQYF.

The chain employs TRBV5-4 and TRBJ2-1. The germline gives CDR1 SGHNT, CDR2 YYREEE (reference sequence). This CDR3 contains 15 residues. CDR3 residues: CASSSSIGSYNEQFF.

V usage is TRBV11-1 and J usage is TRBJ2-1; TCRdb's assignment of TRBD1 cannot be checked, as there is no DNA. The CDR3 has 13 residues. Germline assignment: CDR1 SGHAT and CDR2 FQDESV (reference sequence). The CDR3 spells CASSLGTGPEQFF. Using reference TRBV11-1 and TRBJ2-1 for the parts outside the CDR3, the full variable domain is EAEVAQSPRYKITEKSQAVAFWCDPISGHATLYWYRQILGQGPELLVQFQDESVVDDSQLPKDRFSAERLKGVDSTLKIQPAELGDSAMYLCASSLGTGPEQFFGPGTRLTVL.

The CDR3 region is CASSQDMQGAGETQYF. The genes are TRBV4-3 and TRBJ2-5; TCRdb designates TRBD1, a call that cannot be tested without DNA. This CDR3 is built from 16 residues. Germline CDR1 is LGHNA and CDR2 is YSLEER.

The chain uses TRBV5-4 and TRBJ2-3. The CDR3 has 13 amino acids. Germline CDR1 reads SGHNT; CDR2 reads YYREEE (reference sequence). CDR3 residues: CASSVGQPDTQYF.

V and J are TRBV20-1 and TRBJ2-6; the TCRdb call, TRBD1, lacks DNA for checking. The germline CDR1 and CDR2 sequences are DFQATT and SNEGSKA (reference sequence). The CDR3 runs 14 residues. CDR3 loop: CSAGVPTGANVLTF.

The rearrangement joins TRBV12-5 to TRBJ1-5; there is no DNA to check the TCRdb D call of TRBD1. CDR3 length: 13 residues. From germline, CDR1 is LGHNT and CDR2 FRNRAP. The CDR3 spells CASGLGHPEAQHF.

The V and J genes are TRBV20-1 and TRBJ2-4; the TCRdb D gene call, TRBD1, has no DNA to confirm it. This CDR3 has 14 amino acids. Per the germline V gene, CDR1 is DFQATT and CDR2 is SNEGSKA (reference sequence). CDR3 residues: CSARNPGTGSVHYF.

This chain uses TRBV20-1 with TRBJ1-2; the D gene TCRdb calls, TRBD1, cannot be checked with no DNA. CDR1 and CDR2 (germline): DFQATT, SNEGSKA (reference sequence). This CDR3 spans 12 amino acids. The CDR3 region is CSARDQGTGYTF.

The CDR3 sequence is CASSRTGVPEQYF. This sequence joins TRBV7-9 and TRBJ2-7; the TCRdb D gene call, TRBD1, has no DNA to confirm it. The CDR3 runs 13 residues. CDR1 is SEHNR, CDR2 FQNEAQ, per germline (reference sequence).

This chain connects TRBV5-5 to TRBJ2-7. The germline gives CDR1 SGHKS, CDR2 YYEKEE (reference sequence). The CDR3 length is 13 residues. The CDR3 sequence is CASSLAAPYEQYF.

The J gene is TRBJ1-5, the V gene TRBV28. Germline V gives CDR1 MDHEN, CDR2 SYDVKM. There are 12 residues in the CDR3. CDR3 sequence reads: CASQSSNQPQHF.

The chain joins TRBV28 to TRBJ1-2. CDR3 size: 16 residues. Germline V CDR1 and CDR2: MDHEN, SYDVKM. CDR3 sequence reads: CASSSGEGKFNYGYTF.

The rearrangement links TRBV4-1 to TRBJ2-7; the D call of TRBD1 rests on TCRdb alone, since no DNA is present to check it. The CDR3 spans 18 residues. CDR1 and CDR2 (germline): MGHRA, YSYEKL. CDR3 loop: CASSQALAPGTVIYEQYF.

This sequence joins TRBV5-5 and TRBJ1-1; lacking DNA, the TRBD1 call made by TCRdb goes unchecked. This CDR3 is built from 16 residues. Germline CDR1 SGHKS, CDR2 YYEKEE (reference sequence). CDR3: CASSPVGTPANTEAFF.

V gene TRBV12-3 or TRBV12-4 combines with J gene TRBJ1-2; TCRdb's D call, TRBD1, is unchecked because there is no DNA. The CDR3 runs 19 residues. CDR3 residues: CASSLDGTPAVPSYYGYTF.

The gene calls are TRBV12-5 and TRBJ1-6. From germline, CDR1 is LGHNT and CDR2 FRNRAP. This CDR3 has 16 amino acids. CDR3 sequence reads: CASGLRLSSYNSPLHF.